A single T cell receptor beta chain is shown here with its context. The data are from a study of hypomethylating agent response in myelodysplastic syndrome. Germline V gene lookup returns CDR1 SQVTM and CDR2 ANQGSEA. J was trimmed by 2 bases and V by 5 bases; bases with no gene match: 2. The CDR3 runs to 13 residues. Data came from immunoSEQ multiplex PCR; TCRdb stores just in-frame clones and leaves some out. The sample yields 10,000 to 11,000 clones, about 83% seen once. The TCR was taken from a human donor with myelodysplastic syndrome. The source was bone marrow, collected before or after starting hypomethylating agent treatment for myelodysplastic syndrome (not recorded which). The V call is TRBV29-1, the J call TRBJ1-5; 8 nucleotides match TRBD1. The CDR3 protein is CSVQGAGNQPQHF. CDR3 nucleotides: TGCAGCGTTCAGGGGGCAGGCAATCAGCCCCAGCATTTT.